This record covers a single T cell receptor (beta chain). Its specificity is unknown. Cultured CD4+ T cell DNA was sequenced using the Oncomine TCR Beta short-read assay. TCRdb fed the PCR reads into MiXCR, producing one record per CDR3 protein. The table records some 12,000 distinct CDR3 sequences, roughly 44% of them present only once. This specimen belongs to a study of vaccination and CD4 T cells after COVID-19. Background on the study: The study collected post-vaccine samples a median around 73 days after dose two, with a range of 14 to 241.

This sample's treatment: approximately nine-day PBMC culture with coronavirus spike peptide pools or control peptides (ViraFEST assay). Peptide pool stimulation in ViraFEST expanded antigen-specific T cells, whose TCRs were then sequenced. The CDR3 spans 17 residues. V usage is TRBV21-1 and J usage is TRBJ2-7; the table gives TRBD1 as D, unverified against the DNA. TRBV21-1 counts as a pseudogene. The sequenced material came from CD4+ T cells from blood, cultured in vitro. The sequence came from a human donor who had recovered from COVID-19. As DNA, the CDR3 is TGTGCCAGCAGCAAAGAAAGGGTCGGGGGTTGCTCCTACGAGCAGTACTTC. Protein: CASSKERVGGCSYEQYF.